The 27 T cell receptor beta chains presented below share a single source sample, sequenced in a study of blood T cell repertoires in COVID-19. Profiling relied on immunoSEQ multiplex PCR, and the TCRdb table lists in-frame clones only, not all of them. The repertoire consists of under 450,000 clones, with 75% to 90% occurring once and the leading ten covering roughly 5.1%. Sequencing was performed on PBMCs or T cells enriched from blood (not recorded which). The receptors come from a woman in her fifties or sixties who had recovered from COVID-19.

This clone was recorded once. The chain links TRBV30 to TRBJ2-2, with D maybe TRBD2 (6 bases). V gave up 0 bases and J gave up 0 bases, with 11 bases separating them. The length of the CDR3 is 16 residues. From germline, CDR1 is GTSNPN and CDR2 SVGIG (reference sequence). CDR3 bases: TGTGCCTGGAGTGTACCCGGCGGGGCGAACACCGGGGAGCTGTTTTTT. Protein product: CAWSVPGGANTGELFF.

CDR3 sequence reads: CASSSGQVGYEQYF. The DNA for the CDR3 is TGCGCCAGCAGCTCGGGACAGGTGGGGTACGAGCAGTACTTC. J is TRBJ2-7 and V is TRBV5-1; TRBD1 agrees at 8 bases. Germline V gene lookup returns CDR1 SGHRS and CDR2 YFSETQ. Germline trimming cut 3 bases from V and 4 bases from J; bases unmatched to any gene: 6. CDR3 length: 14 amino acids.

The chain links TRBV5-4 to TRBJ1-2; 7 nucleotides match TRBD1. CDR3 length: 15 residues. CDR1 and CDR2 from the germline V gene are SGHNT and YYREEE (reference sequence). Trimming took 3 bases from V and 8 from J; bases not matched to a gene: 13. The CDR3 is CASSSGTDYLEGYTF. CDR3 bases: TGTGCCAGCAGCTCCGGGACAGATTATCTGGAAGGCTACACCTTC.

The chain uses TRBV5-5 and TRBJ1-1; 7 positions agree with TRBD1. Looked up from germline, CDR1 is SGHKS and CDR2 is YYEKEE (reference sequence). The CDR3 extends over 15 amino acids. V was pared by 3 bases and J by 5 bases, with 10 bases of the junction left unmatched. The CDR3 spells CASSSYNRGGTEAFF. Here the CDR3 DNA reads TGTGCCAGCAGCTCCTACAACAGGGGAGGAACTGAAGCTTTCTTT.

This chain joins TRBV5-1 and TRBJ2-2; a possible D gene is TRBD1 (5 bases). This CDR3 has 16 residues. Per the germline V gene, CDR1 is SGHRS and CDR2 is YFSETQ. Trimming took 2 bases from V and 1 from J, leaving 12 bases between them. CDR3 sequence reads: CASSFRPQGNTGELFF. The CDR3, as DNA: TGCGCCAGCAGCTTCAGACCCCAGGGGAACACCGGGGAGCTGTTTTTT.

There are a few counts of this clone. The rearrangement links TRBV11-3 to TRBJ1-2; no clear D. Germline CDR1 reads SGHNT; CDR2 reads YENEEA. The CDR3 contains 14 residues. Trimming stripped 0 bases from V and 4 bases from J, with 9 bases between. The CDR3 here is CASSLEAGSYGYTF. Here the CDR3 DNA reads TGTGCCAGCAGCTTAGAAGCAGGTTCCTATGGCTACACCTTC.

The J gene is TRBJ1-3, the V gene TRBV10-3, with unresolved D. The CDR3 contains 16 residues. Deletions cut 0 bases from V and 0 bases from J, with 9 bases between. The germline gives CDR1 ENHRY, CDR2 SYGVKD. CDR3 bases: TGTGCCATCAGTGAGTCCGTCCTTAGCTCTGGAAACACCATATATTTT. This codes for CAISESVLSSGNTIYF.

Worth noting for this clone: The sample contains more than one DNA sequence encoding this CDR3. The rearrangement uses TRBV27 and TRBJ1-2; D may be TRBD1 (5 bases). There are 11 residues in the CDR3. The germline V gene has CDR1 MNHEY and CDR2 SMNVEV (reference sequence). V was trimmed by 6 bases and J by 5 bases, leaving 7 bases between them. The CDR3 spells CASSRGYGYTF. The CDR3 nucleotides are TGTGCCAGCAGCCGGGGGTATGGCTACACCTTC.

V usage is TRBV27 and J usage is TRBJ1-6, with unresolved D. There are 15 residues in the CDR3. Germline V gives CDR1 MNHEY, CDR2 SMNVEV (reference sequence). Trimming removed 4 bases from V and 2 bases from J, with 9 bases in between. The CDR3 loop reads CASSSGRAYNSPLHF. The CDR3 DNA is TGTGCCAGCAGTTCCGGGAGAGCCTATAATTCACCCCTCCACTTT.

V and J are TRBV30 and TRBJ1-2, with 7 bases identical to TRBD1. The germline gives CDR1 GTSNPN, CDR2 SVGIG (reference sequence). The CDR3 consists of 15 residues. V lost 4 bases, J lost 4 bases, and 12 bases stayed unmatched. Written as DNA, the CDR3 is TGTGCCTGGAAGGGACAGCATCTCCTAGGCTATGGCTACACCTTC. It encodes CAWKGQHLLGYGYTF.

The chain links TRBV7-9 to TRBJ2-3, with D unresolved. V was shortened by 1 base and J by 6 bases, with 8 bases between the two germline ends. Looked up from germline, CDR1 is SEHNR and CDR2 is FQNEAQ (reference sequence). This CDR3 contains 13 residues. The CDR3 region is CASSLGASDTQYF. The CDR3 coding sequence is TGTGCCAGCAGCTTAGGGGCTTCGGATACGCAGTATTTT. Looking up the rest from reference TRBV7-9 and TRBJ2-3 gives the full variable domain: DTGVSQNPRHKITKRGQNVTFRCDPISEHNRLYWYRQTLGQGPEFLTYFQNEAQLEKSRLLSDRFSAERPKGSFSTLEIQRTEQGDSAMYLCASSLGASDTQYFGPGTRLTVL.

CDR3 DNA: TGTGCCAGCAGCTTGTACAGGGCCGCCTTGGGCTACACCTTC. Protein sequence: CASSLYRAALGYTF. This chain links TRBV5-6 with TRBJ1-2, with D maybe TRBD1 (6 bases). Germline lookup yields CDR1 SGHDT and CDR2 YYEEEE. The CDR3 sequence is 14 residues long. Trimming shortened V by 1 base and J by 8 bases, and 15 bases separated the two germline ends.

The V and J genes are TRBV2 and TRBJ1-3; no clear D gene. The V gene's germline CDR1 is SNHLY and CDR2 FYNNEI. The length of the CDR3 is 14 residues. Trimming took 2 bases from V and 0 from J, leaving 5 bases between them. This CDR3 is CASSETFSGNTIYF. The CDR3 nucleotides read TGTGCCAGCAGTGAAACTTTCTCTGGAAACACCATATATTTT.

The J gene is TRBJ2-7, the V gene TRBV11-2, with D perhaps TRBD1 (6 bases). V was pared by 1 base and J by 2 bases, with 18 bases between. The CDR3 is made up of 17 amino acids. Germline CDR1 is SGHAT and CDR2 is FQNNGV. The CDR3 region has the DNA TGTGCCAGCAGCTTAGTCTTGGGGGCAGGGGCCCCCTACGAGCAGTACTTC. It encodes CASSLVLGAGAPYEQYF.

This clone was counted between two and nine times. The chain combines TRBV30 with TRBJ1-1, with a tentative D call TRBD1 (6 bases). Trimming removed 5 bases from V and 1 base from J, with 11 bases in between. CDR1 is GTSNPN and CDR2 is SVGIG in the germline V gene (reference sequence). The CDR3 has 13 amino acids. For the CDR3, the DNA is TGTGCCTGGTGTAGACAGGAGAACACTGAAGCTTTCTTT. Amino acids: CAWCRQENTEAFF.

The rearrangement uses TRBV2 and TRBJ1-2; the match to TRBD1 covers 7 bases. With 4 bases clipped from V and 8 bases from J, the junction kept 7 bases outside the gene matches. The CDR3 contains 13 residues. The germline V gene encodes CDR1 SNHLY and CDR2 FYNNEI. The CDR3 spells CASSGQGGSGYTF. Here the CDR3 DNA reads TGTGCCAGCAGTGGACAGGGTGGTTCCGGCTACACCTTC.

V and J are TRBV5-6 and TRBJ2-1; the match to TRBD2 covers 8 bases. CDR1 and CDR2 from the germline V gene are SGHDT and YYEEEE. The CDR3 length is 15 residues. V lost 0 bases, J lost 9 bases, and 8 bases stayed unmatched. The CDR3 bases are TGTGCCAGCAGCTTGGCCCAGCGGGAGTGGCGTGAGCAGTTCTTC. Protein sequence: CASSLAQREWREQFF.

The V gene is TRBV5-8, the J gene TRBJ1-4, with a possible D match to TRBD1 (6 bases). The CDR3 has 15 residues. Germline V lookup: CDR1 SGHTS, CDR2 YDEGEE. V was clipped by 5 bases and J by 1 base, with 12 bases between them. For the CDR3, the DNA is TGTGCCAGCAGTATACAGGGAAGAACTAATGAAAAACTGTTTTTT. This sequence encodes CASSIQGRTNEKLFF.

The chain couples TRBV4-2 to TRBJ2-3, with 10 bases identical to TRBD2. The CDR3 covers 16 residues. Trimming took 0 bases from V and 6 from J; bases not matched to a gene: 6. CDR1 LGHNA and CDR2 YNFKEQ come from the germline V gene. The CDR3 loop reads CASSQDLAGARDTQYF. The CDR3 nucleotides are TGTGCCAGCAGCCAAGACCTAGCGGGAGCTAGGGATACGCAGTATTTT.

This clone was counted ten times or more. The rearrangement links TRBV30 to TRBJ1-6; TRBD1 aligns across 9 bases. V trimming: 3 bases; J trimming: 8 bases; junction bases outside the gene matches: 8. This CDR3 spans 15 amino acids. Germline values: CDR1 GTSNPN, CDR2 SVGIG (reference sequence). The CDR3 spells CAWSPKTGGYSPLHF. As DNA, the CDR3 is TGTGCCTGGAGCCCTAAGACAGGGGGTTATTCACCCCTCCACTTT. The complete variable domain, with remaining parts taken from reference TRBV30 and TRBJ1-6, reads SQTIHQWPATLVQPVGSPLSLECTVEGTSNPNLYWYRQAAGRGLQLLFYSVGIGQISSEVPQNLSASRPQDRQFILSSKKLLLSDSGFYLCAWSPKTGGYSPLHFGNGTRLTVT.

The CDR3 sequence: CASSLVEGSIYGYTF. Written as DNA, the CDR3 is TGTGCCAGCAGCTTAGTAGAGGGCAGCATCTATGGCTACACCTTC. The chain couples TRBV7-2 to TRBJ1-2; D remains unclear. Per the germline V gene, CDR1 is SGHTA and CDR2 is FQGNSA. CDR3 length equals 15 residues. V lost 1 base and J 4 bases, leaving 13 bases between the germline ends.

This chain links TRBV19 with TRBJ1-5; 8 bases are shared with TRBD1. The CDR3 runs 17 residues. Germline-derived CDR1 and CDR2 are LNHDA and SQIVND (reference sequence). The V and J ends lost 2 bases and 0 bases, in that order; junction bases with no gene match: 6. The DNA of the CDR3 is TGTGCCAGTAGTATAAACAGGGGGGTAAGTAGCAATCAGCCCCAGCATTTT. This translates into CASSINRGVSSNQPQHF.

This chain joins TRBV6-5 and TRBJ2-7, with 7 bases aligning to TRBD1. CDR1 and CDR2 (germline): MNHEY, SVGAGI. The CDR3 has 14 amino acids. After removal of 5 bases from V and 7 bases from J, the junction contained 11 bases not matched to a gene. CDR3 DNA sequence: TGTGCCAGCAGTACTAGGGACAGAAGGTGGGAGCAGTACTTC. Translation gives CASSTRDRRWEQYF.

V and J are TRBV15 and TRBJ1-2, with 9 bases fitting TRBD1. The CDR3 covers 15 residues. Germline assignment: CDR1 LNHNV and CDR2 YYDKDF (reference sequence). V was clipped by 3 bases and J by 0 bases; unmatched bases: 2. CDR3 sequence reads: CATSSRTGANYGYTF. Written as DNA, the CDR3 is TGTGCCACCAGCAGTCGGACAGGGGCTAACTATGGCTACACCTTC.

V gene TRBV9 combines with J gene TRBJ1-1, with a possible D match to TRBD1 (5 bases). This CDR3 is 15 amino acids long. V was clipped by 0 bases and J by 2 bases, with 11 bases between them. Germline V gene lookup returns CDR1 SGDLS and CDR2 YYNGEE. The CDR3 loop is CASSVDGQGNTEAFF. The CDR3 DNA is TGTGCCAGCAGCGTAGATGGTCAGGGAAACACTGAAGCTTTCTTT.

The CDR3 DNA is TGTGCCAGCAGTTCGCTAGCGGGGGGCGCCGGGGAGCTGTTTTTT. Protein: CASSSLAGGAGELFF. This chain connects TRBV7-3 to TRBJ2-2; 11 bases line up with TRBD2. CDR1 is SGHTA and CDR2 is FQGTGA in the germline V gene. With V trimmed by 6 bases and J by 6 bases, 6 bases remained unmatched. CDR3 size: 15 residues.

This chain uses TRBV5-1 with TRBJ2-5, with TRBD1 matching over 10 bases. Trimming cost V 4 bases and J 5 bases; bases outside gene matches: 11. The CDR3 contains 16 residues. From germline, CDR1 is SGHRS and CDR2 YFSETQ. The CDR3 region has the DNA TGCGCCAGCAGCGCCACCGGGACAGGGGCGGTTGAGACCCAGTACTTC. Residues: CASSATGTGAVETQYF.